This T cell receptor (beta chain) was documented in a study of cytomegalovirus exposure and HLA in healthy donors. Losses at the gene ends were 1 base for V and 11 bases for J; bases not matched to a gene: 6. The V gene's germline CDR1 is GTSNPN and CDR2 SVGIG (reference sequence). This CDR3 has 12 amino acids. PCR involved 60 Vbeta and 13 Jbeta primers. This table comes from immunoSEQ multiplex PCR, and its TCRdb copy is limited to in-frame clones, with some not included. Of more than 100,000 clones listed, 60% to 80% are singletons. V gene TRBV30 combines with J gene TRBJ2-5; 8 bases fit TRBD1. Sequenced input: PBMCs. This TCR derives from a man in his forties or fifties in good health and CMV-seropositive. The CDR3 region has the DNA TGTGCCTGGAGTGGGACAGGGATAGAACAGTACTTC. As protein: CAWSGTGIEQYF.